This TCR beta chain was captured by sequencing in a study of blood T cells in healthy people across ages. Overall study: About one barcoded beta molecule per two T cells was the capture yield of template switching.

Extraction of total RNA produced a minimum of 5.5 micrograms from each sample. The germline CDR1 and CDR2 sequences are SGHTA and FQGNSA. The CDR3 covers 13 residues. Trimming removed 5 bases at V and 1 base at J, with 9 bases between. Primed by a sample-barcoded 5' primer and a J-beta primer mix, a second PCR proceeded for 7 to 11 cycles. TCRdb reprocessed the 5' RACE reads with MiXCR, giving one entry per CDR3 protein. The table shows 730,000 or so distinct CDR3 sequences, with over 40% occurring only once. This clonotype came up many times. V and J are TRBV7-2 and TRBJ2-7; no definite D call. Input material: blood. The receptor comes from a man aged 80 or over in good health. In DNA, the CDR3 is TGTGCCAGCAGCGTAGTTCAGTCCTACGAGCAGTACTTC. Its protein product is CASSVVQSYEQYF. Looking up the rest from reference TRBV7-2 and TRBJ2-7 gives the full variable domain: GAGVSQSPSNKVTEKGKDVELRCDPISGHTALYWYRQSLGQGLEFLIYFQGNSAPDKSGLPSDRFSAERTGGSVSTLTIQRTQQEDSAVYLCASSVVQSYEQYFGPGTRLTVT.